This paragraph covers one T cell receptor beta chain sequence. Germline V gene sequence: CDR1 SQVTM, CDR2 ANQGSEA. Trimming shortened V by 4 bases and J by 5 bases, and 16 bases separated the two germline ends. This CDR3 has 14 amino acids. This entry comes from a study of blood T cell repertoires in COVID-19. Turning to the study itself: Material from acute and convalescent COVID-19 was sourced from the United States, Italy and Spain.

Per the original methods: By means of reference gene primer amplification, nucleated cell counts were estimated. Some clones are missing from TCRdb's copy, which holds only in-frame ones; the method was immunoSEQ multiplex PCR. V and J calls and clone size are as listed in that table; D and trimming were resolved from the DNA. The table shows around 100,000 clones, with 87% occurring only once. The sequence was obtained from a man in his thirties or forties in a cohort sampled during active COVID-19. What was sequenced was peripheral blood. V usage is TRBV29-1 and J usage is TRBJ2-3; D might be TRBD2 (5 bases). DNA for the CDR3: TGCAGCGTTGGGGCCAGGCTTCGGGGAGATACGCAGTATTTT. Translated: CSVGARLRGDTQYF.